This T cell receptor (beta chain) was identified during a study of OX40 agonist ivuxolimab in advanced cancers. Turning to the overall study: Ivuxolimab was a fully human IgG2 agonistic monoclonal antibody targeting the costimulatory receptor OX40 (CD134). The purpose of peripheral TCRbeta sequencing was to test whether ivuxolimab changed TCR sequence diversity and led to clonal T-cell expansion. The paper covers the monotherapy dose-escalation part of the phase I ivuxolimab trial, which included N ≈ 57 patients. Partial responses were achieved by three dose-escalation patients, of whom one had hepatocellular carcinoma and two had cutaneous melanoma. Of the 50 to 55 patients in dose escalation, around 20 had hepatocellular carcinoma, some 15 had melanoma, 9 had renal cell carcinoma and 9 had head and neck cancer. The dose-escalation cohort was over 70% male with a mean age of roughly 62 years, ranging from about 23 to 85. Patients were allowed to have had prior anti-PD-1, anti-PD-L1 or anti-CTLA-4 therapy, and more than 35% of the dose-escalation patients had been treated with checkpoint inhibitors. Intravenous ivuxolimab was administered to patients every 2 weeks at six dose levels: 0.01, 0.1, 0.3, 1.5, 3 and 10 mg/kg.

Via the germline V gene, CDR1 is SGHTA and CDR2 FQGNSA. From cysteine to phenylalanine, the CDR3 is 12 amino acids long. Only the CDR3 region is kept as DNA, spanning 36 bases read in frame from base 1. Trimming takes 11 bases from V and 4 bases from J, and the germline ends sit 11 bases apart. Overall study outcomes, separate from this receptor: After ivuxolimab, expanded clones were on average more numerous among CD8+ T cells than among CD4+ T cells. At doses from 0.1 to 3.0 mg/kg, clonal expansion was seen in both CD4+ and CD8+ blood T cells between baseline and week 6. The antigen specificity of the clonally expanded peripheral T cells was not determined. In the 0.1-3.0 mg/kg groups, partial responders were among the patients with the lowest normalized peripheral clonal expansion, particularly in CD8+ T cells. Low levels of normalized T-cell clonal expansion were also seen in some patients who did not respond.

For sequencing of the TCRbeta CDR3 region, genomic DNA was extracted from the sorted cells. The immunoSEQ Assay was used to sequence the TCRbeta CDR3 regions. TCRdb took this table from immuneACCESS and kept in-frame rearrangements with V and J called. Such tables lack part of the clones; where checked against another copy, unresolved V genes explain under half of the gap, and the rest is unexplained. The sample contains fewer than 20,000 clones, 60% to 85% of them found a single time. The top ten clonotypes cover around 12% of the sample. The trial excluded patients who had a history of autoimmune disease or who were on systemic immunosuppression. Peripheral blood for TCR sequencing was collected from all dose cohorts at baseline, on cycle 4 day 1, and on cycle 7 day 1. Samples came from an open-label, multicenter, first-in-human phase I dose-escalation trial of ivuxolimab. The trial enrolled adults with locally advanced or metastatic head and neck squamous cell, hepatocellular, melanoma or renal cell carcinoma. Before TCR sequencing, CD4+ T cells and CD8+ T cells from peripheral blood were sorted into separate populations.

With respect to this clone: The target of this receptor is not known. No qualities accompany the bases; no much larger clone lies one base away.

The source was CD4+ or CD8+ T cells sorted from blood, collected in a trial of the OX40 agonist ivuxolimab. This sequence uses TRBV7-2 and TRBJ1-4; the D gene is unclear. The source of this sequence is an adult with an advanced solid tumor such as melanoma, head and neck, liver or kidney cancer. The DNA is as follows: TGTGCCCAGCAACGAGGTAATGAAAAACTGTTTTTT. Its protein reads: CAQQRGNEKLFF. Reference TRBV7-2 and TRBJ1-4 genes cover what lies past the CDR3, so the full variable domain is GAGVSQSPSNKVTEKGKDVELRCDPISGHTALYWYRQSLGQGLEFLIYFQGNSAPDKSGLPSDRFSAERTGGSVSTLTIQRTQQEDSAVYLCAQQRGNEKLFFGSGTQLSVL.